Below, one T cell receptor beta chain is given with its context. Its cognate antigen is unknown. The data belong to a study of post-analysis software for immune sequencing data. Tagging with unique molecular identifiers was a feature of the TCR beta cDNA libraries. One entry per CDR3 protein, called by TCRdb with MiXCR from the PCR reads. The sample gives about 160,000 distinct CDR3 sequences, roughly 35% of which show up once; 28% is in the top ten. The CDR3 sequence is 15 residues long. V was pared by 4 bases and J by 4 bases, with 6 bases of the junction left unmatched. Germline-derived CDR1 and CDR2 are SGHTA and FQGNSA. The study's findings and limits: Higher frequency in patients than in controls was seen for about five TRBV segments, with TRBV5-6, TRBV5-1 and TRBV20-1 among them.

The clonotype originates from a girl aged 10-17 years with multiple sclerosis. This specimen was blood, taken after autologous hematopoietic stem cell transplantation. The chain has TRBV7-2 and TRBJ2-3; 9 positions agree with TRBD2. CDR3 coding DNA: TGTGCCAGCAGCTCCCTAGCGGGATCGGCAGATACGCAGTATTTT. It codes for CASSSLAGSADTQYF.